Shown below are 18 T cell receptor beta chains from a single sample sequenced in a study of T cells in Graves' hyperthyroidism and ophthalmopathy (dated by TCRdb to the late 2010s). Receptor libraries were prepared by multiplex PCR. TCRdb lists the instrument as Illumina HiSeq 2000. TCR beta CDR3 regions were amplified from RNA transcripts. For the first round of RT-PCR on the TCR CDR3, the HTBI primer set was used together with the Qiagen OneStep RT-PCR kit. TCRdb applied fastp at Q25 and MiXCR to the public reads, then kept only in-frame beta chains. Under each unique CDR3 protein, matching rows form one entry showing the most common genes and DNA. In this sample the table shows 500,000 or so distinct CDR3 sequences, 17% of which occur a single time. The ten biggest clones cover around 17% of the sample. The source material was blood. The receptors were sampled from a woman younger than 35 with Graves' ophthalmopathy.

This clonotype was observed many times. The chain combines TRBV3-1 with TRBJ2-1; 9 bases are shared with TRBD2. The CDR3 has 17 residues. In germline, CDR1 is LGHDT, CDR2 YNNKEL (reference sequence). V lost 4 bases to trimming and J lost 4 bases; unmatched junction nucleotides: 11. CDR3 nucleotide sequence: TGTGCCAGCAGCCCCAGGACAGGCGGGAGGGCGTACAATGAGCAGTTCTTC. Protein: CASSPRTGGRAYNEQFF.

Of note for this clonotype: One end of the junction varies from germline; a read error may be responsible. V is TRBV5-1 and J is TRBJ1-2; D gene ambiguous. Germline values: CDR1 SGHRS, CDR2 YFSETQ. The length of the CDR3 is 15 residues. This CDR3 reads CASSLVGLRNYGYTF. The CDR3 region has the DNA TGTGCCAGCAGCTTGGTAGGACTAAGGAACTATGGCTACACCTTC.

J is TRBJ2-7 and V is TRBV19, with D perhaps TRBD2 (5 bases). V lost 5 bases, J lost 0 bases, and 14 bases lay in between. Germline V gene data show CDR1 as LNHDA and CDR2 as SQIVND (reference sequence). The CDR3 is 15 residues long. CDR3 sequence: CASSDPTGSSYEQYF. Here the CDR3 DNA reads TGTGCCAGTAGTGACCCGACGGGAAGCTCCTACGAGCAGTACTTC. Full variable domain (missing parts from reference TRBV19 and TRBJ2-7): DGGITQSPKYLFRKEGQNVTLSCEQNLNHDAMYWYRQDPGQGLRLIYYSQIVNDFQKGDIAEGYSVSREKKESFPLTVTSAQKNPTAFYLCASSDPTGSSYEQYFGPGTRLTVT.

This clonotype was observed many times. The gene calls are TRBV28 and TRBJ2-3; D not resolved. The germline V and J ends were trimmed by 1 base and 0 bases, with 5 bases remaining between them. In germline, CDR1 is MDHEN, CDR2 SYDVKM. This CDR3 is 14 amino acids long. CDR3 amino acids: CASSLSHSTDTQYF. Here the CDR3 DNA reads TGTGCCAGCAGTTTATCTCACAGCACAGATACGCAGTATTTT.

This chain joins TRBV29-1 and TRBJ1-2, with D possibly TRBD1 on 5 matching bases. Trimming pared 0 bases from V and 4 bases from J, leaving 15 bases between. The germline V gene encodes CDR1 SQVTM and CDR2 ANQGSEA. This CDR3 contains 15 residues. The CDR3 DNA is TGCAGCGTTGAAGATCGGGGGGGAGCGGGCTATGGCTACACCTTC. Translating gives CSVEDRGGAGYGYTF.

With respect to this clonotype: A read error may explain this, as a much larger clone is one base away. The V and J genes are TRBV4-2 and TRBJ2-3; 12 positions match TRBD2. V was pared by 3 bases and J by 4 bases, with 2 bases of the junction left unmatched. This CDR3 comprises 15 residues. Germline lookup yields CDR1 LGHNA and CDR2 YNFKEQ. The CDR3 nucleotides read TGTGCCAGCAGCCAGCCTAGCGGGGGGGCAGATACGCAGTATTTT. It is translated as CASSQPSGGADTQYF.

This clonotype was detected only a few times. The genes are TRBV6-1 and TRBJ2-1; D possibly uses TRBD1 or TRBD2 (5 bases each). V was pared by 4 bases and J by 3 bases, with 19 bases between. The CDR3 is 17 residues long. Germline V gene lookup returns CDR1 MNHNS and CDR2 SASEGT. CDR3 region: CASSGSIRGEGYNEQFF. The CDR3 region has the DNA TGTGCCAGCAGTGGATCGATTAGGGGCGAGGGCTACAATGAGCAGTTCTTC.

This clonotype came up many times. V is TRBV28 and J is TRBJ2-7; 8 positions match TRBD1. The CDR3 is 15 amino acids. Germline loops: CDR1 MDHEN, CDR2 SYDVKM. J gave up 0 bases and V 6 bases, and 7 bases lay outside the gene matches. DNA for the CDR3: TGTGCCAGCAGGAGGGGACAGGCTTACTCCTACGAGCAGTACTTC. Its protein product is CASRRGQAYSYEQYF.

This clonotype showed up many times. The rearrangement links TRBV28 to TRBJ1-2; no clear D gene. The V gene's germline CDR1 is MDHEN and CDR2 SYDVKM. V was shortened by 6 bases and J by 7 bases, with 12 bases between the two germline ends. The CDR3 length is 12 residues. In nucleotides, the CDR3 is TGTGCCAGCAGCCCCCCGACGCTTGGCTACACCTTC. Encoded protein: CASSPPTLGYTF.

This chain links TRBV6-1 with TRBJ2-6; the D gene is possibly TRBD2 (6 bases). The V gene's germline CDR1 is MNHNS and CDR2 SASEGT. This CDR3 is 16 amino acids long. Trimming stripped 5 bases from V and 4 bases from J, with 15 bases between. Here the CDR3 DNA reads TGTGCCAGCAGTTTAATCCCGGAGGGCGGGGCCAACGTCCTGACTTTC. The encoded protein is CASSLIPEGGANVLTF.

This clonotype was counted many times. CDR3 amino acids: CASSLQGGEQPQHF. CDR3 bases: TGTGCCAGCAGCCTACAGGGAGGAGAGCAGCCCCAGCATTTT. The gene calls are TRBV7-2 and TRBJ1-5; tentative D call: TRBD1 (6 bases). There are 14 residues in the CDR3. Germline V lookup: CDR1 SGHTA, CDR2 FQGNSA. V was clipped by 5 bases and J by 7 bases, with 15 bases between them.

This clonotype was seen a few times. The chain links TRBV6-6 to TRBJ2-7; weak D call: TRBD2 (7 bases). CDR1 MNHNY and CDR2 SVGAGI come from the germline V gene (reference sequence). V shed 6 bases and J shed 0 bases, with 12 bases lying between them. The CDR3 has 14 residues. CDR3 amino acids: CASRRGTYSYEQYF. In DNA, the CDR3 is TGTGCCAGCAGGCGGGGGACATACTCCTACGAGCAGTACTTC.

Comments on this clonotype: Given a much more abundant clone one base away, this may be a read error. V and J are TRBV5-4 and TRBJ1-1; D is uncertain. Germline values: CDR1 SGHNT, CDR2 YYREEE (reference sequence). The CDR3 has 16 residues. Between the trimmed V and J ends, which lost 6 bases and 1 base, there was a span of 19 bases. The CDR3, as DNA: TGTGCCAGCACCGCCCGTGTGACGGAGCCGAACACTGAAGCTTTCTTT. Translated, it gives CASTARVTEPNTEAFF. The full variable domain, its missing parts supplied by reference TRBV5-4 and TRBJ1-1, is ETGVTQSPTHLIKTRGQQVTLRCSSQSGHNTVSWYQQALGQGPQFIFQYYREEENGRGNFPPRFSGLQFPNYSSELNVNALELDDSALYLCASTARVTEPNTEAFFGQGTRLTVV.

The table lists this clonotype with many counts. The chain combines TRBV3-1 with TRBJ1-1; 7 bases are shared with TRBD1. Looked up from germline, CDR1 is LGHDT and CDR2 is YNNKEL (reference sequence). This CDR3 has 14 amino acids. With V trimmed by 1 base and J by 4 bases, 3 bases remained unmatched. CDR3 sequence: CASSQVPGGTEAFF. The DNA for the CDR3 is TGTGCCAGCAGCCAAGTTCCAGGGGGCACTGAAGCTTTCTTT.

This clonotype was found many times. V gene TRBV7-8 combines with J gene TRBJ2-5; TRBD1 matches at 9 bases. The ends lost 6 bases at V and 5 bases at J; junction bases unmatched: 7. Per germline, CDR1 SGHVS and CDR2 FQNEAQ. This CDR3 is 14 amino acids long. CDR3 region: CASRDTGGAETQYF. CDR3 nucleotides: TGTGCCAGCAGGGACACAGGGGGCGCGGAGACCCAGTACTTC. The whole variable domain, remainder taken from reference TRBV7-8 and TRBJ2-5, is GAGVSQSPRYKVAKRGQDVALRCDPISGHVSLFWYQQALGQGPEFLTYFQNEAQLDKSGLPSDRFFAERPEGSVSTLKIQRTQQEDSAVYLCASRDTGGAETQYFGPGTRLLVL.

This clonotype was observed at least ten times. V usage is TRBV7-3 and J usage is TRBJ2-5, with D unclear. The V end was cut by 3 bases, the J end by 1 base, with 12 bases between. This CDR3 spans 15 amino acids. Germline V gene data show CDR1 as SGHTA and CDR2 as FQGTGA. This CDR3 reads CASSLDPQPQETQYF. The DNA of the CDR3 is TGTGCCAGCAGCTTGGATCCACAGCCCCAAGAGACCCAGTACTTC.

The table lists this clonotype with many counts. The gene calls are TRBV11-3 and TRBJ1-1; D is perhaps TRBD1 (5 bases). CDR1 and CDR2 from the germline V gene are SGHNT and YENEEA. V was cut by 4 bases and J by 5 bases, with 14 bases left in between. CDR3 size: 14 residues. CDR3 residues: CASSWRGVETEAFF. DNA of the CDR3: TGTGCCAGCAGCTGGAGGGGTGTAGAAACTGAAGCTTTCTTT. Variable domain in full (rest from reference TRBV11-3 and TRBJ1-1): EAGVVQSPRYKIIEKKQPVAFWCNPISGHNTLYWYLQNLGQGPELLIRYENEEAVDDSQLPKDRFSAERLKGVDSTLKIQPAELGDSAVYLCASSWRGVETEAFFGQGTRLTVV.

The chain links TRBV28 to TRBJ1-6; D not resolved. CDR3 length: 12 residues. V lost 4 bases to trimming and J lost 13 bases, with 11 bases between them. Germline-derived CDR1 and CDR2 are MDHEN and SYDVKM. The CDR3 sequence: CASSSDYLPLHF. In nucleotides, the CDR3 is TGTGCCAGCAGTTCGGACTACTTGCCCCTCCACTTT.